In its sample, the clone carrying this T cell receptor (beta chain) was seen many times. Its cognate antigen is unknown. The data were obtained in a study of CD8 T cells in ankylosing spondylitis. Overall study findings and caveats: Matched synovial fluid from ankylosing spondylitis patients was reported to be enriched for disease-linked clones. Apparently characteristic of ankylosing spondylitis blood was a TCR beta motif (roughly 8 highly homologous variants). CD8+ cells made up the disease-linked clones, which were relatively rare in peripheral blood.

Trimming shortened V by 1 base and J by 7 bases, and 7 bases separated the two germline ends. CDR3 size: 12 residues. The V gene's germline CDR1 is ENHRY and CDR2 SYGVKD. A single record per CDR3 protein comes from TCRdb applying MiXCR to the 5' RACE reads. The table includes 250,000 to 400,000 distinct CDR3 sequences, around a tenth detected once. This receptor was identified in a female donor with ankylosing spondylitis or in good health (not recorded which). The chain couples TRBV10-3 to TRBJ1-2; D call uncertain. Sequencing was performed on blood, either unsorted or a sorted T cell fraction (not recorded which). The CDR3 spells CAISEYGTGYTF. Written as DNA, the CDR3 is TGTGCCATCAGTGAGTACGGCACTGGCTACACCTTC.